The 5 T cell receptor beta chains below all came from one sample that was sequenced in a study of T cells in Graves' hyperthyroidism and ophthalmopathy. Using RNA transcripts as the source, TCR beta CDR3 regions were amplified. Using the HTBI primer set, a first-round RT-PCR was run on the TCR CDR3. Each CDR3 protein is one row after TCRdb ran MiXCR on the multiplex PCR reads. The sample lists hundreds of thousands of distinct CDR3 sequences, about 15% occurring once. The sequenced material came from blood. Every receptor here comes from a woman in her twenties or thirties with Graves' hyperthyroidism.

This clonotype showed up many times. The CDR3 DNA is TGTGCCAGCAGTCGGACAAGGGATCCCCAATACGAGCAGTACTTC. Amino acid sequence: CASSRTRDPQYEQYF. The chain couples TRBV6-1 to TRBJ2-7; D is possibly TRBD1 (5 bases). The CDR3 covers 15 residues. Germline V gene lookup returns CDR1 MNHNS and CDR2 SASEGT. V was pared by 5 bases and J by 4 bases, with 18 bases between.

This chain links TRBV6-2 or TRBV6-3 with TRBJ2-2; D not resolved. The V end lost 7 bases, the J end lost 5 bases, and 8 bases lay between the germline ends. Germline lookup yields CDR1 MNHEY and CDR2 SVGEGT. The CDR3 contains 12 residues. Written as DNA, the CDR3 is TGTGCCAGCACCAATCCTACCGGGGAGCTGTTTTTT. It encodes CASTNPTGELFF.

This clonotype has only a few counts. The chain couples TRBV28 to TRBJ2-5; the match to TRBD1 covers 8 bases. Unmatched junction bases numbered 10, after V lost 4 bases and J lost 3 bases. CDR1 and CDR2 from the germline V gene are MDHEN and SYDVKM. The CDR3 has 16 residues. Written as DNA, the CDR3 is TGTGCCAGCAGTTCTTCAGGACAGGGCGGGAAAGAGACCCAGTACTTC. This sequence encodes CASSSSGQGGKETQYF. Looking up the rest from reference TRBV28 and TRBJ2-5 gives the full variable domain: DVKVTQSSRYLVKRTGEKVFLECVQDMDHENMFWYRQDPGLGLRLIYFSYDVKMKEKGDIPEGYSVSREKKERFSLILESASTNQTSMYLCASSSSGQGGKETQYFGPGTRLLVL.

This clonotype has only a few counts. The chain is built from TRBV28 and TRBJ2-7; TRBD2 aligns across 9 bases. V shed 4 bases, J shed 0 bases, and the junction held 7 bases outside the gene matches. The CDR3 is 16 amino acids. Germline loops: CDR1 MDHEN, CDR2 SYDVKM. The CDR3 nucleotides read TGTGCCAGCAGTTCCATTAGCGGGAGTGCCTCCTACGAGCAGTACTTC. Protein sequence: CASSSISGSASYEQYF.

In its sample, this clonotype was seen many times. The chain links TRBV6-1 to TRBJ2-1; 8 bases map to TRBD2. Germline V gene data show CDR1 as MNHNS and CDR2 as SASEGT. The trim removed 6 bases at V and 0 bases at J, leaving 4 bases unmatched. The CDR3 has 15 residues. The CDR3 loop is CASRRGEPSYNEQFF. The CDR3 DNA is TGTGCCAGCAGGCGGGGGGAGCCCTCCTACAATGAGCAGTTCTTC.